This T cell receptor (beta chain) was recovered during a study of early T cells in non-severe SARS-CoV-2 infection. Study at large: Investigators sequenced bulk RNA drawn from unsorted whole blood, and chains remained unpaired. Findings and limits, study-wide: The matching step, a VDJdb search, favored anti-spike CD8 responses and missed private and CD4 specificities.

CDR1 is SEHNR and CDR2 is FQNEAQ in the germline V gene (reference sequence). The CDR3 runs to 15 residues. V lost 4 bases, J lost 11 bases, and 23 bases lay in between. Regarding this clonotype: The target antigen is unknown.

Each single cDNA molecule received a unique molecular identifier. MiXCR was run by TCRdb on the 5' RACE reads, yielding one entry per CDR3 protein. The sample includes about 69,000 distinct CDR3 sequences, approximately 9.5% seen only once; the top ten take 5.9%. J is TRBJ1-1 and V is TRBV7-9, with a possible D match to TRBD1 (6 bases). The specimen was whole blood. The sequence came from an adult who was a healthcare worker with PCR-confirmed SARS-CoV-2 infection or an uninfected control (not recorded which). Written as DNA, the CDR3 is TGTGCCAGCAGCTCCCAACAGGGTACGGGAGGAGCCGCTTTCTTT. It encodes CASSSQQGTGGAAFF.